This T cell receptor (beta chain) was recorded in a study of T cell responses to AZD1222 COVID-19 vaccine. Study-wide results and caveats: Clonal diversity may have been underestimated in mostly white British donors.

The germline V and J ends were trimmed by 5 bases and 8 bases, with 7 bases remaining between them. This CDR3 is 11 amino acids long. The germline gives CDR1 MGHDK, CDR2 SYGVNS. The count of this clone is one. Its target is not known. TCRdb's copy holds only in-frame clones and misses some; the assay was immunoSEQ multiplex PCR. The sample lists about 110,000 clones; approximately 90% were seen once. The sequence came from an adult in good health. The source was peripheral blood, collected on day 0 of AZD1222 vaccination. The chain has TRBV25-1 and TRBJ2-1, with D unresolved. CDR3 bases: TGTGCCAGCAGTTATGGGTATGAGCAGTTCTTC. Translated, it gives CASSYGYEQFF.